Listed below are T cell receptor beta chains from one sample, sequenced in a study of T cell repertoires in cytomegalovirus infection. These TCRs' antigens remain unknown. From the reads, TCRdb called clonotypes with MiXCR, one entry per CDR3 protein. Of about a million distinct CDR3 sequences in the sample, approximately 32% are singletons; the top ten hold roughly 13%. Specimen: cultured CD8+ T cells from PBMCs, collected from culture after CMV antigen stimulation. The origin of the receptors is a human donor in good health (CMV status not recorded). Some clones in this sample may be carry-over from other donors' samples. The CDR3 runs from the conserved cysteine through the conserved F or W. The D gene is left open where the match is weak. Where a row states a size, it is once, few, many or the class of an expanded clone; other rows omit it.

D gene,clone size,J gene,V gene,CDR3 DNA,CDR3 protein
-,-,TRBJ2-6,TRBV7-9,TGTGCCAGCAGCTTCCGTGGGACGGTCGCTGGCTCTGGGGCCAACGTCCTGACTTTC,CASSFRGTVAGSGANVLTF
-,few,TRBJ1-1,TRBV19,TGTGCCAGTAGTATACAGGGGAAGAACACTGAAGCTTTCTTT,CASSIQGKNTEAFF
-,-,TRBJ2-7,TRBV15,TGTGCCACCAGTAAGGGCCCAAGCTCCTACGAGCAGTACTTC,CATSKGPSSYEQYF
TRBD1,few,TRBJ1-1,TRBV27,TGTGCCAGCAGCCAGGATGGACAGGGCACTGAAGCTTTCTTT,CASSQDGQGTEAFF
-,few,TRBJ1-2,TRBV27,TGTGCCAGCAGTTTAGCCCCAGGAACACTCAACTATGGCTACACCTTC,CASSLAPGTLNYGYTF
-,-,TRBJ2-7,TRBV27,TGTGCCAGCAAGTCCGGTGCTGAGGGCTACGAGCAGTACTTC,CASKSGAEGYEQYF
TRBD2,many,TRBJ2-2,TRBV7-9,TGTGCCAGCAGCCAGTCACTAGCGACCGGGGAGCTGTTTTTT,CASSQSLATGELFF
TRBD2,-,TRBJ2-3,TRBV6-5,TGTGCCATAGCCCTCGCGGGGGAGAACACAGATACGCAGTATTTT,CAIALAGENTDTQYF
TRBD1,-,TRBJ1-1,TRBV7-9,TGTGCCAGCAGCTTACAGGGGGTCACCACTGAAGCTTTCTTT,CASSLQGVTTEAFF
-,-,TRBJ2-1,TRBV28,TGTGCCAGCAGTAAATTGTGGGACGCGCAGTTCTTC,CASSKLWDAQFF
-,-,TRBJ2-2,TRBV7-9,TGTGCCAGCAGAGGGGCTTCGAACACCGGGGAGCTGTTTTTT,CASRGASNTGELFF
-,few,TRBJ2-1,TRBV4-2,TGTGCCAGCAGCCAAGATATACTCCTTGAGCAGTTCTTC,CASSQDILLEQFF
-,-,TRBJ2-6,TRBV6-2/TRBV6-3,TGTGCCAGCAGTTATGCACGGGCTGGGACCAACGTCCTGACTTTC,CASSYARAGTNVLTF
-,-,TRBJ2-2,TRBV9,TGTGCCAGCACCCCAGGAGGGTCGAACACCGGGGAGCTGTTTTTT,CASTPGGSNTGELFF
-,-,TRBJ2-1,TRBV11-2,TGTGCCAGCACCCCCCTCGGGACCCCCAATGAGCAGTTCTTC,CASTPLGTPNEQFF
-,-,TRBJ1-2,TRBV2,TGTGCCAGCCTGGCGGGTCAGAACTATGGCTACACCTTC,CASLAGQNYGYTF
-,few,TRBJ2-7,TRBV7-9,TGTGCCAGCAGCCCCCCCGGGGTCCATTACGAGCAGTACTTC,CASSPPGVHYEQYF
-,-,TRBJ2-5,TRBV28,TGTGCCAGCAGTTCGCCTAAGCTCTTCCAAGAGACCCAGTACTTC,CASSSPKLFQETQYF